What follows is one TCR beta chain and its context. The V gene lost 4 bases and the J gene lost 0 bases, with 15 bases spanning the gap. Germline V gene data show CDR1 as KGHSH and CDR2 as LQKENI. The length of the CDR3 is 16 residues. Method: immunoSEQ multiplex PCR; TCRdb's copy keeps in-frame clones and lacks some. The sample includes 75,000 to 90,000 clones, around 87% seen only once; the top ten take 7.5% to 9.5%. The sample is drawn from a study of blood T cell repertoires in COVID-19. At the level of the study: Sources were T cells, B-cell-depleted T cells, or PBMCs; the material itself was cDNA or gDNA.

Sequencing used peripheral blood. This chain joins TRBV18 and TRBJ1-1; no firm D call. The sequence was collected from an elderly man with active or convalescent COVID-19. CDR3 coding DNA: TGTGCCAGCTCACGGGCCCAAGCGGGGTTGAACACTGAAGCTTTCTTT. Protein sequence: CASSRAQAGLNTEAFF.